This T cell receptor (beta chain) appears in the sequencing data of a study of neoadjuvant anti-PD-1 for oral cavity cancer. Some clones are missing from TCRdb's copy, which holds only in-frame ones; the method was immunoSEQ multiplex PCR. Of 65,000 to 95,000 clones in the sample, 84% are singletons; the top ten hold 2.5% to 4%. The clonotype originates from a person aged 40 to 85 with oral cavity squamous cell carcinoma. This sample comprised PBMCs, obtained before nivolumab (anti-PD-1) treatment.

The CDR3, as DNA: TGTGCCTGGAAGGGACTTCGGGATGAGCAGTTCTTC. Translated, it gives CAWKGLRDEQFF. J is TRBJ2-1 and V is TRBV30; tentatively, D is TRBD2 (6 bases). Trimming took 4 bases from V and 8 from J, leaving 12 bases between them. This CDR3 comprises 12 residues. CDR1 and CDR2 from the germline V gene are GTSNPN and SVGIG (reference sequence).